This T cell receptor (beta chain) was sequenced for a study of regulatory T cells in long-lasting Graves disease. This clonotype was seen only a few times. Antigen specificity is unknown. Time point here: persistent/refractory GD, antithyroid drugs over 5 years with positive TRAb. Preparation of the TCR library used RNA extracted from PBMCs. Relying on iRepertoire HTBI primers and Arm-PCR of CDR3 regions, the team built TCR beta libraries. TCRdb recomputed calls from the multiplex PCR reads with MiXCR, one row per CDR3 protein. This table has around 400,000 distinct CDR3 sequences, approximately 23% appearing once. Findings and limits, study-wide: TCR diversity was lower in persistent Graves' patients than in newly diagnosed ones. There were preferences for TRBV28, TRBJ1-2 and TRBJ2-5 in persistent disease. It was possible that the small sample size reduced accuracy.

The CDR3 is made up of 14 amino acids. Per the germline V gene, CDR1 is SGHRS and CDR2 is YFSETQ. V lost 0 bases, J lost 6 bases, and 12 bases lay in between. The sequencing used peripheral blood mononuclear cells (PBMCs), collected when the disease was refractory, from a patient treated with antithyroid drugs. The TCR was taken from a woman aged 40-49 years with Graves disease. The chain employs TRBV5-1 and TRBJ1-2; D perhaps matches TRBD1 (6 bases). CDR3: CASSLGQALDGYTF. CDR3 coding DNA: TGCGCCAGCAGCTTGGGACAGGCACTTGATGGCTACACCTTC.